A selection of T cell receptor beta chains follows, all from one sample in a study of T-cell memory formation after mild COVID-19. MiXCR was run by TCRdb on the 5' RACE reads, yielding one entry per CDR3 protein. The sample lists about 430,000 distinct CDR3 sequences, less than 25% occurring once. Sequencing input: PBMCs or a T cell subset sorted from them (not recorded which). Source of these receptors: an adult woman who had mild COVID-19 (a few samples of this study predate the infection). Cell type and time point are not known. The CDR3 runs from the conserved cysteine through the conserved F or W. D genes are given only for firm matches. Where a row states a size, it is once, few, many or the class of an expanded clone; other rows omit it.

>TRBV5-1|NA|TRBJ2-1|TRBD2
CASHLIASAGANEQFF
TGCGCCAGCCACTTAATTGCATCAGCGGGGGCTAATGAGCAGTTCTTC
>TRBV9|NA|TRBJ2-1|TRBD1
CASSVLSGGSYNEQFF
TGTGCCAGCAGCGTATTATCAGGGGGTTCCTACAATGAGCAGTTCTTC
>TRBV15|few|TRBJ2-6|NA
CATSRQSTSGANVLTF
TGTGCCACCAGCAGGCAGTCTACCTCTGGGGCCAACGTCCTGACTTTC
>TRBV3-1|few|TRBJ2-3|TRBD2
CASSQGAGDTDTQYF
TGTGCCAGCAGCCAAGGAGCGGGAGACACAGATACGCAGTATTTT
>TRBV3-1|NA|TRBJ2-1|NA
CASSRSGSVNEQFF
TGTGCCAGCAGCCGCTCCGGGAGTGTCAATGAGCAGTTCTTC
>TRBV4-2|NA|TRBJ2-7|NA
CASSQDADYEQYF
TGTGCCAGCAGCCAAGATGCGGACTACGAGCAGTACTTC
>TRBV4-2|few|TRBJ2-3|NA
CASDSTGWPGTDTQYF
TGTGCCAGCGACTCTACCGGGTGGCCAGGGACAGATACGCAGTATTTT
>TRBV5-1|NA|TRBJ1-1|NA
CASSLSSRPEAFF
TGCGCCAGCAGCTTGTCGTCCAGGCCAGAAGCTTTCTTT
>TRBV7-9|few|TRBJ2-4|NA
CASSLGVLIQYF
TGTGCCAGCAGCTTAGGGGTATTAATTCAGTACTTC
>TRBV2|few|TRBJ2-3|NA
CASSDTLGHPFNTDTQYF
TGTGCCAGCAGTGACACCCTCGGACATCCCTTTAATACAGATACGCAGTATTTT
>TRBV29-1|few|TRBJ2-1|NA
CSVVGRTHYNEQFF
TGCAGCGTTGTAGGGCGGACCCACTACAATGAGCAGTTCTTC
>TRBV12-3/TRBV12-4|NA|TRBJ2-2|TRBD2
CASSLVREGPYTGELFF
TGTGCCAGCAGTTTAGTACGGGAGGGCCCTTACACCGGGGAGCTGTTTTTT
>TRBV2|NA|TRBJ2-1|TRBD1
CASTGQGLSYNEQFF
TGTGCCAGCACGGGACAGGGCCTATCCTACAATGAGCAGTTCTTC
>TRBV20-1|once|TRBJ1-2|TRBD1
CSASETGYGYTF
TGCAGTGCTAGCGAGACAGGGTATGGCTACACCTTC
>TRBV29-1|NA|TRBJ2-3|TRBD2
CSVEILAAFGTQYF
TGCAGCGTTGAAATTCTAGCGGCATTCGGTACGCAGTATTTT
>TRBV7-9|NA|TRBJ1-4|TRBD1
CASSLAETGGEKLFF
TGTGCCAGCAGCTTAGCGGAGACAGGGGGCGAAAAACTGTTTTTT
>TRBV7-9|NA|TRBJ2-7|NA
CASSPDDEQYF
TGTGCCAGCAGCCCGGACGACGAGCAGTACTTC
>TRBV4-2|few|TRBJ2-7|NA
CASSFEGHTYEQYF
TGTGCCAGCAGCTTCGAGGGACACACCTACGAGCAGTACTTC
>TRBV12-3/TRBV12-4|many|TRBJ2-7|NA
CASSLERSYEQYF
TGTGCCAGCAGTTTAGAGCGCTCCTACGAGCAGTACTTC
>TRBV7-9|NA|TRBJ1-1|NA
CASFWVLRSEAFF
TGTGCCTCCTTCTGGGTTCTGCGATCTGAAGCTTTCTTT
>TRBV11-3|few|TRBJ2-1|NA
CASSLVTGASSNEQFF
TGTGCCAGCAGCTTAGTCACGGGGGCGAGTTCCAATGAGCAGTTCTTC
>TRBV12-3/TRBV12-4|few|TRBJ2-3|TRBD2
CASSTGLAETDTQYF
TGTGCCAGCAGCACAGGACTAGCGGAGACAGATACGCAGTATTTT
>TRBV7-9|NA|TRBJ1-3|TRBD1
CASSFPGQRNTIYF
TGTGCCAGCAGCTTCCCGGGACAGAGAAACACCATATATTTT
>TRBV25-1|NA|TRBJ1-2|NA
CASSEPGQRYGYTF
TGTGCCAGCAGTGAACCGGGGCAGCGGTATGGCTACACCTTC
>TRBV2|NA|TRBJ2-5|TRBD2
CASSEYAGAQETQYF
TGTGCCAGCAGTGAATACGCGGGAGCCCAAGAGACCCAGTACTTC
>TRBV20-1|NA|TRBJ1-3|NA
CSARVGPSGNTIYF
TGCAGTGCTAGAGTTGGTCCTTCTGGAAACACCATATATTTT
>TRBV6-5|few|TRBJ2-2|NA
CASGRSIGPNTGELFF
TGTGCCAGCGGCAGAAGTATAGGACCTAACACCGGGGAGCTGTTTTTT
>TRBV9|NA|TRBJ1-2|NA
CASSVTDRTVYGYTF
TGTGCCAGCAGCGTAACAGACCGGACAGTCTATGGCTACACCTTC
>TRBV15|NA|TRBJ2-6|TRBD1
CATSRFPPGDRASTGANVLTF
TGTGCCACCAGCAGATTTCCCCCCGGGGACAGGGCTTCTACCGGGGCCAACGTCCTGACTTTC
>TRBV7-9|few|TRBJ2-5|NA
CASSLVGGSGQETQYF
TGTGCCAGCAGCTTAGTCGGAGGTTCCGGGCAAGAGACCCAGTACTTC
>TRBV12-3/TRBV12-4|NA|TRBJ1-5|TRBD1
CASAGQGASPQHF
TGTGCCAGCGCCGGCCAGGGGGCTTCGCCCCAGCATTTT
>TRBV12-3/TRBV12-4|NA|TRBJ2-5|NA
CASSPDIPGETQYF
TGTGCCAGCAGTCCTGACATTCCAGGGGAGACCCAGTACTTC
>TRBV25-1|NA|TRBJ2-2|NA
CASRRPTGELFF
TGTGCCAGCAGAAGACCCACCGGGGAGCTGTTTTTT
>TRBV14|once|TRBJ2-7|TRBD1
CASSPYGTGYEQYF
TGTGCCAGCAGCCCATACGGGACAGGCTACGAGCAGTACTTC
>TRBV5-1|few|TRBJ2-7|NA
CASSLAAGQSNYEQYF
TGCGCCAGCAGCTTGGCGGCCGGACAGAGCAACTACGAGCAGTACTTC
>TRBV27|few|TRBJ2-7|TRBD2
CASSPLLEYWREDYEQYF
TGTGCCAGCAGCCCACTTCTCGAATACTGGCGGGAGGACTACGAGCAGTACTTC
>TRBV6-2/TRBV6-3|NA|TRBJ1-5|TRBD1
CASSNEGQINNQPQHF
TGTGCCAGCAGCAATGAGGGACAGATTAACAATCAGCCCCAGCATTTT
>TRBV12-3/TRBV12-4|NA|TRBJ2-1|NA
CASRGGAWRGYNEQFF
TGTGCCAGCAGAGGTGGGGCCTGGAGGGGATACAATGAGCAGTTCTTC
>TRBV11-2|NA|TRBJ1-1|NA
CASSLGHFTEAFF
TGTGCCAGCAGCCTCGGACACTTCACTGAAGCTTTCTTT
>TRBV5-8|few|TRBJ1-1|NA
CASSPGRWADTEAFF
TGTGCCAGCAGCCCGGGGCGATGGGCGGACACTGAAGCTTTCTTT
>TRBV5-1|few|TRBJ2-7|NA
CASSSTGRTSYEQYF
TGCGCCAGCAGCTCCACAGGCCGCACATCCTACGAGCAGTACTTC
>TRBV20-1|NA|TRBJ1-5|NA
CSATGTSNQPQHF
TGCAGTGCTACAGGGACCAGCAATCAGCCCCAGCATTTT
>TRBV12-3/TRBV12-4|NA|TRBJ2-7|TRBD2
CASSPTGLAGDEQYF
TGTGCCAGCAGTCCCACCGGACTAGCGGGAGACGAGCAGTACTTC